The sample holds many counts of the clone carrying this TCR beta chain. During its preparation, the TCRbeta library received unique molecular identifiers. MiXCR, run by TCRdb on the PCR reads, gives a single entry per CDR3 protein. The data contain about a million distinct CDR3 sequences, around 30% of them seen just once; the ten biggest clones take up over 25%. This record belongs to a study of T-cell reconstitution after alpha-beta-depleted transplantation in children. J gave up 5 bases and V 6 bases, and 8 bases lay outside the gene matches. The CDR3 totals 15 residues. The sequence was collected from a boy in the first two years of life who had a stem cell transplant for SCID, so the T cells may come from the graft donor. The V call is TRBV12-3 or TRBV12-4, the J call TRBJ2-2; TRBD2 matches at 8 bases. The sample was PBMCs, mostly from graft donor cells, taken 360 days after TCRalphabeta/CD19-depleted stem cell transplant. In nucleotides, the CDR3 is TGTGCCAGCAGACCTCTTCCGGGGGGGACCGGGGAGCTGTTTTTT. It translates to CASRPLPGGTGELFF.